This TCR beta chain was captured by sequencing in a study of regulatory T cells in long-lasting Graves disease. Sample time point: newly diagnosed GD, antithyroid drugs for less than 3 months. The TCR library was prepared using RNA isolated from PBMCs. Graves' disease diagnosis used American Thyroid Association guidelines. With iRepertoire HTBI primers and Arm-PCR of CDR3 regions, TCR beta libraries were built. TCRdb redid the calling of the multiplex PCR reads with MiXCR, one entry per CDR3 protein. The sample records approximately 460,000 distinct CDR3 sequences, 16% being singletons. Regarding the study as a whole: No thyroid tissue was studied; the work used peripheral blood only.

This clonotype was seen a few times. Its antigen is unknown. These sequences were also reported in another study, on T cells in Graves' hyperthyroidism and ophthalmopathy. That report notes: Researchers ran a first-round RT-PCR on the TCR CDR3 using the HTBI primer set.

The sequence was obtained from a woman aged 30 to 39 with Graves disease. The source was peripheral blood mononuclear cells (PBMCs), collected at new diagnosis, from a patient treated with antithyroid drugs.

The CDR3 coding sequence is TGTGCCAGCAGCCAACAGGTCTTGAACACTGAAGCTTTCTTT. It codes for CASSQQVLNTEAFF. The V and J genes are TRBV13 and TRBJ1-1; D may be TRBD1 (5 bases). V was trimmed by 5 bases and J by 0 bases, leaving 10 bases between them. CDR1 is PRHDT, CDR2 FYEKMQ, per germline (reference sequence). The CDR3 is 14 amino acids.